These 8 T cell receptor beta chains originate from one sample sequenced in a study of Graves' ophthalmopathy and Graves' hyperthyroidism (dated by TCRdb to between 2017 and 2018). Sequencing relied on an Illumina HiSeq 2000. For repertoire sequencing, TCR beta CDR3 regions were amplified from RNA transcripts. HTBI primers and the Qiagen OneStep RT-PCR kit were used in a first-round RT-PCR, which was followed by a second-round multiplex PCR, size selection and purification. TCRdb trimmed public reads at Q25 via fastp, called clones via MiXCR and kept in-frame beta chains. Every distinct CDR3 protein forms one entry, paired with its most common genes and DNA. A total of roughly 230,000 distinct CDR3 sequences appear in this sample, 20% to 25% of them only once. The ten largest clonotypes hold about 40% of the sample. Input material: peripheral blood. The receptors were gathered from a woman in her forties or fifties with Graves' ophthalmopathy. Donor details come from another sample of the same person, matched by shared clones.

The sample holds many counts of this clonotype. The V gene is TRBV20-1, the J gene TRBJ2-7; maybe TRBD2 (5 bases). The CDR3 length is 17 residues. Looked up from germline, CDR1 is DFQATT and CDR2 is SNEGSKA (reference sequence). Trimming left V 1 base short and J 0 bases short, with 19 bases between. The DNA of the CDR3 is TGCAGTGCTAGAGGTGCGGGTGTGCCGGGAATCTCCTACGAGCAGTACTTC. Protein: CSARGAGVPGISYEQYF.

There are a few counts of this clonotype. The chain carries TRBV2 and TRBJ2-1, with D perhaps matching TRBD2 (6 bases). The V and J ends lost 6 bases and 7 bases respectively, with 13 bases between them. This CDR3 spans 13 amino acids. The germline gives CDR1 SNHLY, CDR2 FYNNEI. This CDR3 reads CASRGPGVNEQFF. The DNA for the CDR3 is TGTGCCAGCAGGGGACCGGGGGTTAATGAGCAGTTCTTC.

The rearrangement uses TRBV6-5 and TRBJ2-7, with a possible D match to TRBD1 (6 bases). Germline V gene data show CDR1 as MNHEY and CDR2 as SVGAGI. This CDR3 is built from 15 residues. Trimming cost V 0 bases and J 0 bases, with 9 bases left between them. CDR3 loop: CASSYSGRGSYEQYF. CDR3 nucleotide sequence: TGTGCCAGCAGTTACTCGGGCAGGGGCTCCTACGAGCAGTACTTC.

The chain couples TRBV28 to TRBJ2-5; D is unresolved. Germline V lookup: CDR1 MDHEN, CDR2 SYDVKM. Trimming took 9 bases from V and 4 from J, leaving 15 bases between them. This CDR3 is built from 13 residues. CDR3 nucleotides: TGTGCCAGTACCTTTAGGGCCGGAGAGACCCAGTACTTC. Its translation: CASTFRAGETQYF. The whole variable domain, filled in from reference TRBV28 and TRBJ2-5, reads DVKVTQSSRYLVKRTGEKVFLECVQDMDHENMFWYRQDPGLGLRLIYFSYDVKMKEKGDIPEGYSVSREKKERFSLILESASTNQTSMYLCASTFRAGETQYFGPGTRLLVL.

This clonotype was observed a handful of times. As DNA, the CDR3 is TGTGCCAGCAGGAGGAGAGAAGCAGAGGTCAATTCACCCCTCCACTTT. It codes for CASRRREAEVNSPLHF. This chain connects TRBV5-4 to TRBJ1-6; D is undetermined. The germline CDR1 and CDR2 sequences are SGHNT and YYREEE (reference sequence). V lost 5 bases and J 7 bases, leaving 19 bases between the germline ends. The CDR3 loop spans 16 amino acids. Variable domain in full (rest from reference TRBV5-4 and TRBJ1-6): ETGVTQSPTHLIKTRGQQVTLRCSSQSGHNTVSWYQQALGQGPQFIFQYYREEENGRGNFPPRFSGLQFPNYSSELNVNALELDDSALYLCASRRREAEVNSPLHFGNGTRLTVT.

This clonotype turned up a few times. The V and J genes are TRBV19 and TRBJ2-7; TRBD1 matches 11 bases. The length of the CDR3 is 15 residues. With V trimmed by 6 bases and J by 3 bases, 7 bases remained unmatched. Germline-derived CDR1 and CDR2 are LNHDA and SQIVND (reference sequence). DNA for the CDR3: TGTGCCAGTAGCACTAGGGGGACAGGGGGCTACGAGCAGTACTTC. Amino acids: CASSTRGTGGYEQYF.

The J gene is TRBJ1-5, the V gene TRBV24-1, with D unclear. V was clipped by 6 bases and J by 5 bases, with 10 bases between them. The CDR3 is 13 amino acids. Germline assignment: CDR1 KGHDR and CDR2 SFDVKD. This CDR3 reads CATSLRVDQPQHF. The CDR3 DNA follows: TGTGCCACCAGTTTGAGGGTTGATCAGCCCCAGCATTTT.

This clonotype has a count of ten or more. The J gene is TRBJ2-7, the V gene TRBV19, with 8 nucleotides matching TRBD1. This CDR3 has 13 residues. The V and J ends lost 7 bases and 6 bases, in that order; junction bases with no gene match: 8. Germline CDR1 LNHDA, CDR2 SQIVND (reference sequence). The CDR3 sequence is CASTRDTGGEQYF. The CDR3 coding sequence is TGTGCCAGTACCCGGGACACAGGGGGCGAGCAGTACTTC.